The clone carrying this TCR beta chain was counted ten times or more. These data come from a study of T cells in Graves' hyperthyroidism and ophthalmopathy. Germline loops: CDR1 SNHLY, CDR2 FYNNEI. The V and J ends lost 6 bases and 1 base respectively, with 9 bases between them. There are 13 residues in the CDR3. What was amplified from RNA transcripts were TCR beta CDR3 regions. A set of HTBI primers served as the primers for a first-round RT-PCR of the TCR CDR3. TCRdb redid the calling of the multiplex PCR reads with MiXCR, one entry per CDR3 protein. The sample carries about 690,000 distinct CDR3 sequences, 17% recorded once.

The source material was blood. The origin of this receptor is a middle-aged man with Graves' hyperthyroidism. The rearrangement joins TRBV2 to TRBJ1-1; unclear D gene. CDR3: CASRPGENTEAFF. For the CDR3, the DNA is TGTGCCAGCAGACCAGGAGAGAACACTGAAGCTTTCTTT.